Here is one T cell receptor beta chain with its context. The antigen remains undetermined. TCR beta libraries were made by quantitative 5'-RACE with molecular barcodes. TCRdb used MiXCR to reprocess the 5' RACE reads, holding one entry per CDR3 protein. The sample contains a few hundred thousand distinct CDR3 sequences, approximately 20% of which appear only once. This sample stems from a study of CD8 T cells in ankylosing spondylitis. This CDR3 comprises 15 residues. The V gene's germline CDR1 is LGHNA and CDR2 YNFKEQ. With V trimmed by 2 bases and J by 5 bases, 6 bases remained unmatched. General study results and limits: In ankylosing spondylitis blood, a motif of roughly eight highly homologous TCR beta variants appeared characteristic. Previously reported in reactive arthritis synovial fluid and blood were some of the motif variants. From matched ankylosing spondylitis synovial fluid, disease-linked clones were reportedly recovered at significantly enriched levels. Disease-linked clones displayed a CD8+ phenotype and appeared relatively rarely in peripheral blood.

What was sequenced was blood, either unsorted or a sorted T cell fraction (not recorded which). The source of this sequence is a male donor with ankylosing spondylitis. V gene TRBV4-2 combines with J gene TRBJ1-5; 7 bases fit TRBD1. This CDR3 reads CASSQYGTDDQPQHF. The CDR3 DNA follows: TGTGCCAGCAGCCAATACGGGACAGATGATCAGCCCCAGCATTTT.